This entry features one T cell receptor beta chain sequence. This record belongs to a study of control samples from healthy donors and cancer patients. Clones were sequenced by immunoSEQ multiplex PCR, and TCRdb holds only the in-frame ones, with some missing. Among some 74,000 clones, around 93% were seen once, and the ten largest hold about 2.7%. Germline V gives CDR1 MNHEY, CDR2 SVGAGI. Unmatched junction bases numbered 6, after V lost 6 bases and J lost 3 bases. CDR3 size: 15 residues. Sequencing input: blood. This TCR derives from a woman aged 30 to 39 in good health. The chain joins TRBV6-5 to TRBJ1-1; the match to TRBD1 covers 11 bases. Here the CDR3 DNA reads TGTGCCAGCAGAGGACAGGGGGCAGGCGACACTGAAGCTTTCTTT. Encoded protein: CASRGQGAGDTEAFF.